These T cell receptor beta chains were read from a single sample in a study of blood T cell repertoires in COVID-19. Generated by immunoSEQ multiplex PCR, the TCRdb table keeps only in-frame clones and is missing some. This sample has about 260,000 clones; around 87% occur once, and the top ten carry about 5.2%. The sample consisted of peripheral blood. All receptors come from a woman aged 60-75 years with COVID-19, enrolled during active disease. CDR3s include the opening cysteine and the closing phenylalanine or tryptophan. D genes are given only for firm matches. For some rows the clone size is stated as once, few or many, or as a class when expanded; others skip it.

abundance	v_gene	j_gene	d_gene	CDR3nt	CDR3aa
NA	TRBV7-9	TRBJ2-1	NA	TGTGCCAGCAGCCCCAAGACTAGGCTGAACAATGAGCAGTTCTTC	CASSPKTRLNNEQFF
NA	TRBV25-1	TRBJ1-1	NA	TGTGCCAGCAGTGAACCCCCCGGTGTGGCTTTCTTT	CASSEPPGVAFF
NA	TRBV6-5	TRBJ2-7	TRBD1	TGTGCCAGCAGCAGGGACAGGGCCTACGAGCAGTACTTC	CASSRDRAYEQYF
NA	TRBV6-5	TRBJ1-5	NA	TGTGCCAGCAGTTGGGCAGGGGCGAGCAATCAGCCCCAGCATTTT	CASSWAGASNQPQHF
NA	TRBV11-2	TRBJ2-5	NA	TGTGCCAGCAGCTTAAAAGTGGCCGGGAGAGCTTGGGAGACCCAGTACTTC	CASSLKVAGRAWETQYF
NA	TRBV30	TRBJ1-2	NA	TGTGCCTGGAGTGTTCGGGACACTAATCGCTATGGCTACACCTTC	CAWSVRDTNRYGYTF
NA	TRBV27	TRBJ2-7	TRBD2	TGTGCCACCTCCCGTGGTAGCGGGAGGGAGGAGCAGTACTTC	CATSRGSGREEQYF
NA	TRBV7-9	TRBJ2-7	TRBD2	TGTGCCAGCAGCTCCCACCTCGGGACTAGCGGCAACTACGAGCAGTACTTC	CASSSHLGTSGNYEQYF
NA	TRBV4-2	TRBJ1-1	NA	TGTGCCAGCAGCCAAGAAGGACACCCGAACACTGAAGCTTTCTTT	CASSQEGHPNTEAFF
once	TRBV2	TRBJ1-6	NA	TGTGCCAGCAGGAGGGCGGGCAACTATAATTCACCCCTCCACTTT	CASRRAGNYNSPLHF
once	TRBV28	TRBJ2-7	NA	TGTGCCAGCAGTTTAGGGGCGGGGTTGGGTGAGCAGTACTTC	CASSLGAGLGEQYF
NA	TRBV27	TRBJ2-5	NA	TGTGCCAGCAAGACGGACGGGAGTATGCAGGAGACCCAGTACTTC	CASKTDGSMQETQYF
once	TRBV24-1	TRBJ1-5	TRBD1	TGTGCCACCAGTGAAGGGGGCAGGGGCAATCAGCCCCAGCATTTT	CATSEGGRGNQPQHF
NA	TRBV5-1	TRBJ2-7	TRBD2	TGCGCCAGCAGCCAGGGACTAGCGGGAGGCCTCTGGGAGCAGTACTTC	CASSQGLAGGLWEQYF
NA	TRBV5-1	TRBJ1-2	NA	TGCGCCAGCAGCTTGGGTCCTTCCTATGGCTACACCTTC	CASSLGPSYGYTF
NA	TRBV9	TRBJ1-2	TRBD1	TGTGCCAGCAGCAAAACCGGGACAGGGTTTGGCTACACCTTC	CASSKTGTGFGYTF
NA	TRBV27	TRBJ1-2	TRBD1	TGTGCCAGCAGTCCCCCGGGACAGGGTGGCTATGGCTACACCTTC	CASSPPGQGGYGYTF
NA	TRBV28	TRBJ2-1	TRBD1	TGTGCCAGCAGTTTTTACTCAACAGGGACAGGGCCGTACAATGAGCAGTTCTTC	CASSFYSTGTGPYNEQFF
NA	TRBV5-6	TRBJ1-1	NA	TGTGCCAGCAGCTTGGCCATGGGGGCCCCTGAAGCTTTCTTT	CASSLAMGAPEAFF
NA	TRBV27	TRBJ2-5	TRBD1	TGTGCCAGCAGACTACAGGGGCGAGAGACCCAGTACTTC	CASRLQGRETQYF
NA	TRBV5-1	TRBJ2-1	NA	TGCGCCAGCAGTCCCGTCCTCAATGAGCAGTTCTTC	CASSPVLNEQFF
NA	TRBV19	TRBJ2-1	TRBD2	TGTGCCAGTAGTATGTCTAGCGGAGATACCTACAATGAGCAGTTCTTC	CASSMSSGDTYNEQFF
NA	TRBV11-3	TRBJ2-1	TRBD2	TGTGCCAGCAGCTTATCCGGGAGGGCCAGGGGCAATGAGCAGTTCTTC	CASSLSGRARGNEQFF
few	TRBV27	TRBJ1-4	NA	TGTGCCAGCAGTTTCTTCACCCCTCGGAGCACTAATGAAAAACTGTTTTTT	CASSFFTPRSTNEKLFF
NA	TRBV28	TRBJ1-4	TRBD1	TGTGCCAGCAGTTCGACAGGGATTAGAGAAAAACTGTTTTTT	CASSSTGIREKLFF
NA	TRBV19	TRBJ1-1	TRBD1	TGTGCCAGTAGTACCAGACAGGGCGCGAACACTGAAGCTTTCTTT	CASSTRQGANTEAFF
NA	TRBV7-2	TRBJ2-1	NA	TGTGCCAGCAGCCCAGGGCCTAACAATGAGCAGTTCTTC	CASSPGPNNEQFF
NA	TRBV4-3	TRBJ2-6	NA	TGCGCCAGCAGCCAAGATGGAGGGGCTGGGGCCAACGTCCTGACTTTC	CASSQDGGAGANVLTF
NA	TRBV11-2	TRBJ1-2	TRBD1	TGTGCCAGCAGCTCCCGGGACAGACTAAACTATGGCTACACCTTC	CASSSRDRLNYGYTF
NA	TRBV19	TRBJ1-1	NA	TGTGCTACGGCGGGGTTCGTGAACACTGAAGCTTTCTTT	CATAGFVNTEAFF
NA	TRBV7-2	TRBJ1-5	NA	TGTGCCAGCAGCTTAGTGACAGAGCGCCAGCATTTT	CASSLVTERQHF
few	TRBV19	TRBJ2-5	NA	TGTGCCAGTAATAACTGGTACCAAGAGACCCAGTACTTC	CASNNWYQETQYF
NA	TRBV28	TRBJ1-1	NA	TGTGCCAGCAGCCAACGCGGTTTTCACACTGAAGCTTTCTTT	CASSQRGFHTEAFF
once	TRBV19	TRBJ2-2	NA	TGTGCCAGTAACGGGGCGAACACCGGGGAGCTGTTTTTT	CASNGANTGELFF
NA	TRBV25-1	TRBJ1-5	NA	TGTGCCAGCAGAGGGGGGGGTGATGCTCAGCCCCAGCATTTT	CASRGGGDAQPQHF
NA	TRBV7-8	TRBJ2-4	NA	TGTGCCAGCAGCCCCGACTCCTCTTTAGCCAAAAACATTCAGTACTTC	CASSPDSSLAKNIQYF
NA	TRBV15	TRBJ1-1	NA	TGTGCCACCAGCAGAGATTACGGTAGGGGGAACACTGAAGCTTTCTTT	CATSRDYGRGNTEAFF
NA	TRBV28	TRBJ1-5	NA	TGTGCCAGCATTACCCAGGTGGGGGGATATCAGCCCCAGCATTTT	CASITQVGGYQPQHF
once	TRBV24-1	TRBJ1-2	NA	TGTGCCACCAGCAGGGGTTATAGCTATGGCTACACCTTC	CATSRGYSYGYTF
NA	TRBV27	TRBJ1-4	NA	TGTGCCAGCTCCGCGGGATATTACCCGATAAGTAATGAAAAACTGTTTTTT	CASSAGYYPISNEKLFF
NA	TRBV11-3	TRBJ2-3	TRBD1	TGTGCCAGCAGCGGTCGGACAGGGGGCACAGATACGCAGTATTTT	CASSGRTGGTDTQYF
NA	TRBV28	TRBJ1-1	NA	TGTGCCAGCAGTTTCTCCACAGGGTCCTCTCCCAACACTGAAGCTTTCTTT	CASSFSTGSSPNTEAFF
NA	TRBV19	TRBJ2-3	TRBD2	TGTGCCAGTAGTATCCGGACTAGCGGGCGAGATACGCAGTATTTT	CASSIRTSGRDTQYF
NA	TRBV7-9	TRBJ1-5	NA	TGTGCCAGCAGCTCTCTCTCAGGGGGCAATCAGCCCCAGCATTTT	CASSSLSGGNQPQHF
NA	TRBV10-3	TRBJ1-6	TRBD1	TGTGCCATCAGTGAGTCGATGGACAGGGGGGATTCACCCCTCCACTTT	CAISESMDRGDSPLHF
NA	TRBV3-1/TRBV3-2	TRBJ2-1	NA	TGTGCCAGCAGCCTTGACCAGGGGAGCTCCTACAATGAGCAGTTCTTC	CASSLDQGSSYNEQFF
NA	TRBV6-5	TRBJ2-2	NA	TGTGCCAGCATGACCCGTACTAGGGAGCTGTTTTTT	CASMTRTRELFF
NA	TRBV29-1	TRBJ2-7	NA	TGCAGCGTTGATTGGCTAGCGCGCCGAGAGTACTTC	CSVDWLARREYF
NA	TRBV19	TRBJ2-1	TRBD2	TGTGCCAGTAGTGAAAGCGGGATAAGCTACAATGAGCAGTTCTTC	CASSESGISYNEQFF
NA	TRBV6-5	TRBJ1-1	NA	TGTGCCAGCGACTCTCCGGGTACTGAAGCTTTCTTT	CASDSPGTEAFF